The 4 T cell receptor beta chains in this list originate from one sample, sequenced in a study of blood T cell repertoires in COVID-19. Assay used: immunoSEQ multiplex PCR; TCRdb lists only in-frame clones, some missing. The repertoire has 150,000 to 160,000 clones, roughly 84% of them found once; the top ten carry around 10%. Sequences were obtained from peripheral blood. The source of these receptors is a woman aged 60-75 years with COVID-19, enrolled during active disease.

This chain connects TRBV3-1 (or the pseudogene TRBV3-2) to TRBJ2-1, with TRBD2 as a possible D gene (5 bases). Germline lookup yields CDR1 LGHDT and CDR2 YNNKEL (reference sequence). V lost 2 bases to trimming and J lost 0 bases, with 8 bases between them. The CDR3 is made up of 15 amino acids. CDR3 nucleotide sequence: TGTGCCAGCAGCCAACCGGGGAGCTCCTACAATGAGCAGTTCTTC. Amino acids: CASSQPGSSYNEQFF.

This clone was counted a few times. This chain links TRBV12-5 with TRBJ1-5; D not certain. This CDR3 comprises 15 residues. Germline CDR1 LGHNT, CDR2 FRNRAP. Trimming shortened V by 0 bases and J by 0 bases, and 6 bases separated the two germline ends. The CDR3 reads CASGLVIGSNQPQHF. CDR3 nucleotides: TGTGCTAGTGGTTTGGTAATCGGTAGCAATCAGCCCCAGCATTTT.

The gene calls are TRBV28 and TRBJ2-5; no clear D gene. Germline CDR1 is MDHEN and CDR2 is SYDVKM. This CDR3 is built from 14 residues. The V end was cut by 4 bases, the J end by 1 base, with 10 bases between. CDR3 in DNA: TGTGCCAGCAGTTCCCACCGAGGCCAAGAGACCCAGTACTTC. Its protein product is CASSSHRGQETQYF. The full variable domain, its missing parts supplied by reference TRBV28 and TRBJ2-5, is DVKVTQSSRYLVKRTGEKVFLECVQDMDHENMFWYRQDPGLGLRLIYFSYDVKMKEKGDIPEGYSVSREKKERFSLILESASTNQTSMYLCASSSHRGQETQYFGPGTRLLVL.

V is TRBV24-1 and J is TRBJ2-5, with 7 bases identical to TRBD1. CDR1 and CDR2 (germline): KGHDR, SFDVKD. Trimming took 4 bases from V and 4 from J; bases not matched to a gene: 5. The CDR3 is 14 amino acids. The CDR3 reads CATSDLTGIETQYF. In DNA, the CDR3 is TGTGCCACCAGTGACCTGACAGGGATAGAGACCCAGTACTTC.